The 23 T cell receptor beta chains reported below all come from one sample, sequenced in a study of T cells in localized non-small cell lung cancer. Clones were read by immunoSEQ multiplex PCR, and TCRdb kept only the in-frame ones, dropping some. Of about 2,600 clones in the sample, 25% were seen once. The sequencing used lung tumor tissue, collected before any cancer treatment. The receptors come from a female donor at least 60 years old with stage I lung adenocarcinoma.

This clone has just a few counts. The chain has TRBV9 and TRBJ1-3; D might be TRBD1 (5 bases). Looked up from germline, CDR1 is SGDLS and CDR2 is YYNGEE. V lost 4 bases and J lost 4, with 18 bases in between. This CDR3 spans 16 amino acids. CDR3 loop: CASSSIQGDWGNTIYF. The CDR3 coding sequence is TGTGCCAGCAGCTCAATCCAAGGGGATTGGGGAAACACCATATATTTT.

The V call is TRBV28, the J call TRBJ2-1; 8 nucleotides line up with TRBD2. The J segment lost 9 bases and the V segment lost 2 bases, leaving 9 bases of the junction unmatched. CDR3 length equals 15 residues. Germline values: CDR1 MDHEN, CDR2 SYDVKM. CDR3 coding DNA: TGTGCCAGCAGTTTAGACGGGAGGGCCCTCGGTGAGCAGTTCTTC. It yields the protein CASSLDGRALGEQFF.

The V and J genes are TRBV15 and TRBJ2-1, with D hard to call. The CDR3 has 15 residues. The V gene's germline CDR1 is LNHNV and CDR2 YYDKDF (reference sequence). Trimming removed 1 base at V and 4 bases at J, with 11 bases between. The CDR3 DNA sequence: TGTGCCACCAGCAGAGGGACGGAGAAATACAATGAGCAGTTCTTC. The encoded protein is CATSRGTEKYNEQFF.

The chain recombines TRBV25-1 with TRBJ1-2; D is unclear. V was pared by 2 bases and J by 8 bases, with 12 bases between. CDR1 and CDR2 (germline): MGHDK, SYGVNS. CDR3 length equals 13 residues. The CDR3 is CASSERAGVGYTF. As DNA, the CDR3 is TGTGCCAGCAGTGAACGGGCCGGGGTAGGCTACACCTTC.

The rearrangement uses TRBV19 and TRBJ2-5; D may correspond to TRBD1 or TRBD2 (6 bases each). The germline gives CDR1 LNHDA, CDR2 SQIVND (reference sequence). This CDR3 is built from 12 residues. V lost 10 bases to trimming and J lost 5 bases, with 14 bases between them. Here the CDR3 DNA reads TGTGCCACCGCCGGGGGCGGGGAGACCCAGTACTTC. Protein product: CATAGGGETQYF.

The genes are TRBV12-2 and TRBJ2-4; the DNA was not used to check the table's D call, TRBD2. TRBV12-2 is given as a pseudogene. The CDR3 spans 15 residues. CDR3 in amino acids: CASGGRLQDKNIQYF. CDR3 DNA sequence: TGTGCCAGTGGAGGACGCCTACAAGACAAAAACATTCAGTACTTC.

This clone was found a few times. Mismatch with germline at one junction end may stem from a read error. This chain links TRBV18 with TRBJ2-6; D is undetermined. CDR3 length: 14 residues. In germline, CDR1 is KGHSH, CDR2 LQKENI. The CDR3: CASTPTSGANVLTF. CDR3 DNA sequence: TGTGCCAGCACACCTACCTCTGGGGCCAACGTCCTGACTTTC. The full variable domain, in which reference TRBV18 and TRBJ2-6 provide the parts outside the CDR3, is NAGVMQNPRHLVRRRGQEARLRCSPMKGHSHVYWYRQLPEEGLKFMVYLQKENIIDESGMPKERFSAEFPKEGPSILRIQQVVRGDSAAYFCASTPTSGANVLTFGAGSRLTVL.

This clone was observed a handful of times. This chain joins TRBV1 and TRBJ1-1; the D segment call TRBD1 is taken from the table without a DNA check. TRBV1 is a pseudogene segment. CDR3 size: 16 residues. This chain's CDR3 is CASSQAADRVTSEAFF. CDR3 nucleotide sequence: TGCGCCAGCAGCCAAGCCGCGGACAGGGTTACATCTGAAGCTTTCTTT.

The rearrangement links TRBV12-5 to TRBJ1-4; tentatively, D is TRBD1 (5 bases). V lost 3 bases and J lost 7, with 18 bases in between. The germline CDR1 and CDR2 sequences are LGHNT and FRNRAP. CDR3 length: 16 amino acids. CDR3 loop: CASGFGVGGVGEKLFF. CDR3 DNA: TGTGCTAGTGGTTTTGGGGTTGGGGGAGTTGGTGAAAAACTGTTTTTT.

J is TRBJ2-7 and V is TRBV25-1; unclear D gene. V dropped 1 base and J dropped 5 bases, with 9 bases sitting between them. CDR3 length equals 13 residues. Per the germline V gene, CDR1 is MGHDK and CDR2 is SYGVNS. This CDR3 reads CASSESGRDEQYF. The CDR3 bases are TGTGCCAGCAGTGAATCGGGTAGGGACGAGCAGTACTTC.

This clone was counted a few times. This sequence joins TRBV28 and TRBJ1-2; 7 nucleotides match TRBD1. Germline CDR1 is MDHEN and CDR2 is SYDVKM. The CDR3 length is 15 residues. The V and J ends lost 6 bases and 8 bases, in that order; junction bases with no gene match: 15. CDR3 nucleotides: TGTGCCAGCAGAATTGACCTGACAGGGTCTAGCGGCTACACCTTC. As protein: CASRIDLTGSSGYTF.

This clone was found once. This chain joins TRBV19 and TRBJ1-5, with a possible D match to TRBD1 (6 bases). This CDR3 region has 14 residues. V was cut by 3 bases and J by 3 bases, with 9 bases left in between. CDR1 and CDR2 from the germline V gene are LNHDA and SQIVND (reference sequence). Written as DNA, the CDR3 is TGTGCCAGTAGTATGGGACATATCAATCAGCCCCAGCATTTT. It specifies CASSMGHINQPQHF.

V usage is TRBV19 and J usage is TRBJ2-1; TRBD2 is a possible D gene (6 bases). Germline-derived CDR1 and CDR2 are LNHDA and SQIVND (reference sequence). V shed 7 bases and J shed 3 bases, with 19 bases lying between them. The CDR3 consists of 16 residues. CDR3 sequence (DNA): TGTGCCAGTAAAATGGGGGGTTCGACCTACTACAATGAGCAGTTCTTC. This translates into CASKMGGSTYYNEQFF.

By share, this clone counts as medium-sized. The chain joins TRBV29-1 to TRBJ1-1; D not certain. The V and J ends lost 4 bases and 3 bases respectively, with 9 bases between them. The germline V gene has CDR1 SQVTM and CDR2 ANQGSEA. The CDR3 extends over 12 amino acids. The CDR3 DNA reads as TGCAGCGTTGCACGATATGACACTGAAGCTTTCTTT. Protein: CSVARYDTEAFF. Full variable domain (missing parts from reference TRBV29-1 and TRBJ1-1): SAVISQKPSRDICQRGTSLTIQCQVDSQVTMMFWYRQQPGQSLTLIATANQGSEATYESGFVIDKFPISRPNLTFSTLTVSNMSPEDSSIYLCSVARYDTEAFFGQGTRLTVV.

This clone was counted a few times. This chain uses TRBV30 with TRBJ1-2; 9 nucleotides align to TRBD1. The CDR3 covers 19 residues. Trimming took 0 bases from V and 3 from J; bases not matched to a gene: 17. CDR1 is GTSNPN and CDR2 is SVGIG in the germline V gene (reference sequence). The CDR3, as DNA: TGTGCCTGGAGTGTATTCAGACCGGGACAGGGTTCATTTGACTATGGCTACACCTTC. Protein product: CAWSVFRPGQGSFDYGYTF.

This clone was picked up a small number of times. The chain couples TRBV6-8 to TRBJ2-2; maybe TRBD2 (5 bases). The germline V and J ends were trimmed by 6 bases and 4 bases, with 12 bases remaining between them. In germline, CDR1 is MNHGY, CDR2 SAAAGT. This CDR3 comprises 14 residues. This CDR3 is CASRNGLFTGELFF. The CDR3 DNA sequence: TGTGCCAGCAGAAACGGACTGTTCACCGGGGAGCTGTTTTTT.

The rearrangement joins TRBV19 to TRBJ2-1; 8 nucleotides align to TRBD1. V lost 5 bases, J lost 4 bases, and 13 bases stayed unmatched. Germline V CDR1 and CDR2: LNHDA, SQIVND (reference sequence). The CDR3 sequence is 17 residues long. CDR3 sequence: CASSSYPGTGAYNEQFF. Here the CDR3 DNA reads TGTGCCAGTAGTTCGTACCCCGGGACAGGTGCGTACAATGAGCAGTTCTTC.

The CDR3 DNA reads as TGTGCCAGCAGTGGGACGGGGGGGGCTAGGAACGAGCAGTACTTC. It translates to CASSGTGGARNEQYF. This chain links TRBV11-3 with TRBJ2-7; 8 bases line up with TRBD2. CDR1 and CDR2 from the germline V gene are SGHNT and YENEEA. The length of the CDR3 is 15 residues. Germline trimming cut 6 bases from V and 5 bases from J; bases unmatched to any gene: 12.

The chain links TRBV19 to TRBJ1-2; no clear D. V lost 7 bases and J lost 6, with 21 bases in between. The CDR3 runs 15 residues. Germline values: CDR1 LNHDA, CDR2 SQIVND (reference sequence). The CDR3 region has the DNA TGTGCCAGTATCGACACCCTGGATTTTTTCCATGGCTACACCTTC. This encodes CASIDTLDFFHGYTF.

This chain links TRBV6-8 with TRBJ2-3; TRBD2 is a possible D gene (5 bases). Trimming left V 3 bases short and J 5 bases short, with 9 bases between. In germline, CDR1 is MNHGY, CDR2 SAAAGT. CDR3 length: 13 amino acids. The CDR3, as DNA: TGTGCCAGCAGTTATACCCGGGGAGATACGCAGTATTTT. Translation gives CASSYTRGDTQYF.

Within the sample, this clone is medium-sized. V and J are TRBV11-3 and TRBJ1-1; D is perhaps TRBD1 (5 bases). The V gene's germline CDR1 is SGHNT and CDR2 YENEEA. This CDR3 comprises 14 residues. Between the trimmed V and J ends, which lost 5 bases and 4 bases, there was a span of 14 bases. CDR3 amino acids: CASSPRAGTTEAFF. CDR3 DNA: TGTGCCAGCAGCCCTCGGGCAGGGACCACTGAAGCTTTCTTT.

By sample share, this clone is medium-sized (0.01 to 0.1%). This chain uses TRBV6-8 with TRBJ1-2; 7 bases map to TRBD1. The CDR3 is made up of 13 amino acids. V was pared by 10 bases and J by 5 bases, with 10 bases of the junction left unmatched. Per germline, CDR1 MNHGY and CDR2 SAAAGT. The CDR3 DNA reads TGTGCCATCTCGACAGGGACTTTTTATGGCTACACCTTC. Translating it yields CAISTGTFYGYTF.

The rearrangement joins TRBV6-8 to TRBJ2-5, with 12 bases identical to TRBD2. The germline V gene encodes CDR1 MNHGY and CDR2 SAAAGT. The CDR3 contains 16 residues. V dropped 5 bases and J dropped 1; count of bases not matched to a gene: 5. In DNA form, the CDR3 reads TGTGCCAGCAGTCGGACTAGCGGGGCCGCCCAAGAGACCCAGTACTTC. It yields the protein CASSRTSGAAQETQYF.